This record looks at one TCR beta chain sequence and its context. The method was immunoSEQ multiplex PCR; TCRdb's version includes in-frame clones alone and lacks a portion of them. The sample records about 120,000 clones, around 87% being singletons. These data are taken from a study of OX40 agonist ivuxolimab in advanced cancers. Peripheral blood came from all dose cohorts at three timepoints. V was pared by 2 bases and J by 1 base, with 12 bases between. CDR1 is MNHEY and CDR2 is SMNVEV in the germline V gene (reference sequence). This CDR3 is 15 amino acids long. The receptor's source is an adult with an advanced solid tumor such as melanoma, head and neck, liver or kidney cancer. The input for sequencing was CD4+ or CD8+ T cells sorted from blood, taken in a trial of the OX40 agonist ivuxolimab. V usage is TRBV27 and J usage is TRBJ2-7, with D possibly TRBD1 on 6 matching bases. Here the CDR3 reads CASSLTRDKSYEQYF. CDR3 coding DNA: TGTGCCAGCAGTTTAACCCGGGACAAGTCCTACGAGCAGTACTTC.